This record concerns one T cell receptor (beta chain) sequence. The sample comes from a study of cytomegalovirus exposure and HLA in healthy donors. The CDR3 has 14 residues. The germline gives CDR1 SGHNT, CDR2 YENEEA. The trim removed 4 bases at V and 5 bases at J, leaving 1 base unmatched. PCR amplification relied on 60 Vbeta primers (plus 13 Jbeta primers). Assay: immunoSEQ multiplex PCR; the TCRdb copy retains only in-frame clones and omits some. The sample holds over 200,000 clones, 80% to 90% seen once. The sequence came from a woman aged 18-29 years in good health and CMV-seronegative. Sample: PBMCs. The chain recombines TRBV11-3 with TRBJ2-1, with TRBD2 matching 11 bases. CDR3 protein: CASSSGLADNEQFF. Written as DNA, the CDR3 is TGTGCCAGCAGCTCGGGACTAGCGGACAATGAGCAGTTCTTC. Together with reference TRBV11-3 and TRBJ2-1, the CDR3 gives the full variable domain: EAGVVQSPRYKIIEKKQPVAFWCNPISGHNTLYWYLQNLGQGPELLIRYENEEAVDDSQLPKDRFSAERLKGVDSTLKIQPAELGDSAVYLCASSSGLADNEQFFGPGTRLTVL.